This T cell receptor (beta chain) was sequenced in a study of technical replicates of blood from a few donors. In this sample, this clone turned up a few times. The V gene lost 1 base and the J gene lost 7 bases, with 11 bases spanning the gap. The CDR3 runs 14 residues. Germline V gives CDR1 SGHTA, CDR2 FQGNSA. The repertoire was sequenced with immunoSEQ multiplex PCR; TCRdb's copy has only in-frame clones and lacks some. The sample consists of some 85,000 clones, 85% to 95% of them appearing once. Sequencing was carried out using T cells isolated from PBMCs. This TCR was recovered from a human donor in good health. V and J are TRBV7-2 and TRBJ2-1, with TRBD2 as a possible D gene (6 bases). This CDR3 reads CASSLVPGRNEQFF. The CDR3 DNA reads TGTGCCAGCAGCTTAGTCCCAGGGAGGAATGAGCAGTTCTTC.